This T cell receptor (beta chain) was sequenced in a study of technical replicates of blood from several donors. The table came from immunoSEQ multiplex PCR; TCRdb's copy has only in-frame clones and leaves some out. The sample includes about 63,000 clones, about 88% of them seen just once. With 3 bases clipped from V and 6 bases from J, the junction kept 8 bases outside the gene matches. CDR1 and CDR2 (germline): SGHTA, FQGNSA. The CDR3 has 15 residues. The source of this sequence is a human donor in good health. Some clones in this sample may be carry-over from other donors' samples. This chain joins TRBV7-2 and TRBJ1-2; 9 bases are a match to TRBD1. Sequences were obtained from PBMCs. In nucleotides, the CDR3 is TGTGCCAGCAGCTTTCGGGACAGGGCCTCTGATGGCTACACCTTC. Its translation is CASSFRDRASDGYTF.